This record concerns one T cell receptor beta chain sequence. Its matching antigen is unknown. Possible read error: a much larger clone is one base away. Germline V gene data show CDR1 as DFQATT and CDR2 as SNEGSKA (reference sequence). The CDR3 length is 15 residues. Three rounds of nested PCR, following a modified ARM-PCR protocol, produced the TCRbeta library. TCRdb reprocessed the multiplex PCR reads with MiXCR, giving one entry per CDR3 protein. In the table there are fewer than 150,000 distinct CDR3 sequences, around 60% of which are singletons. The data are from a study of tumor and adjacent non-tumor tissue in lung cancer. Looking at the study overall: Patients were aged about 30 to 76, ten or so men and 4 to 6 women, stage I to III. Study outcomes and limitations: Normal lung showed higher cumulative top 100 clone frequency than tumor. Tumor TCR diversity, when higher, was linked to shorter survival.

No cell sorting was done before RNA was extracted from the tissue. Chemotherapy-naive patients with new lung cancer underwent thoracic surgery in China, August–November 2014. Sample: lung tumor tissue. This receptor was taken from a man aged 55-75 years with small cell lung cancer. V gene TRBV20-1 combines with J gene TRBJ2-1; maybe TRBD2 (5 bases). The CDR3 protein is CCASVSSKSYNEQFF. In nucleotides, the CDR3 is TGCTGTGCTAGTGTTTCTAGCAAGTCCTACAATGAGCAGTTCTTC.